What follows is one T cell receptor (beta chain) and its context. In the authors' methods: Amplification from reference gene primers served as the basis for estimated nucleated cell counts. Sequencing was performed with immunoSEQ multiplex PCR; in TCRdb, only in-frame clones are kept and a portion is missing. V and J calls and clone size follow that table, whereas D and trimming were derived from the DNA. The repertoire has roughly 64,000 clones, more than 75% of them found once; the top ten carry roughly 3.2%. The data were obtained in a study of blood T cell repertoires in COVID-19. Overall study context: Samples taken during acute and convalescent COVID-19 were collected in the United States, Italy and Spain.

Sequencing was performed on peripheral blood. This clonotype was sampled from a man aged 45-60 years with active COVID-19.

The CDR3 DNA follows: TGTGCCAGCAGCTTACAGGGGGCTCCCCGAGAGACCCAGTACTTC. Protein product: CASSLQGAPRETQYF. The chain carries TRBV9 and TRBJ2-5, with 9 positions matching TRBD1. Germline CDR1 SGDLS, CDR2 YYNGEE. J lost 4 bases, V lost 4 bases, and 8 bases had no gene match. The CDR3 sequence is 15 residues long.